The next 30 T cell receptor beta chains were all read from a single sample in a study of radiation and T cells in renal cell carcinoma. Time point of the sample: blood 4 weeks post-SBRT, at nephrectomy. Treatment specified: 15 Gy SBRT to primary tumor, nephrectomy 4 weeks later. Produced via immunoSEQ multiplex PCR; TCRdb's table is partial and in-frame only. This sample has under 200,000 clones, with around 90% found just once. This sample comprised blood, obtained from a patient whose treatment included radiotherapy and nephrectomy. All receptors come from a woman between 50 and 59 years old with renal cell carcinoma.

The chain couples TRBV7-2 to TRBJ2-7; 10 bases map to TRBD1. The CDR3 loop spans 18 amino acids. V was pared by 5 bases and J by 3 bases, with 16 bases of the junction left unmatched. Germline V gene data show CDR1 as SGHTA and CDR2 as FQGNSA. CDR3 amino acids: CASSPRDRGRGGGYEQYF. CDR3 nucleotide sequence: TGTGCCAGCAGCCCGCGGGACAGGGGACGGGGAGGAGGCTACGAGCAGTACTTC.

The chain couples TRBV10-3 to TRBJ2-2; 9 bases align to TRBD1. The CDR3 loop spans 18 amino acids. CDR1 is ENHRY, CDR2 SYGVKD, per germline. V trimming: 4 bases; J trimming: 4 bases; junction bases outside the gene matches: 13. The chain's CDR3 is CAISGKGQGFLGTGELFF. The CDR3 coding sequence is TGTGCCATCAGTGGAAAGGGACAGGGTTTTTTAGGCACCGGGGAGCTGTTTTTT.

The chain joins TRBV7-2 to TRBJ1-3, with a possible D match to TRBD1 (5 bases). From germline, CDR1 is SGHTA and CDR2 FQGNSA. CDR3 length: 14 residues. V lost 5 bases, J lost 4 bases, and 12 bases lay in between. The CDR3 loop is CASSPGTSGNTIYF. The CDR3 nucleotides are TGTGCCAGCAGCCCGGGGACGAGCGGAAACACCATATATTTT.

This chain uses TRBV4-2 with TRBJ1-6; D perhaps matches TRBD1 (6 bases). Germline V gene data show CDR1 as LGHNA and CDR2 as YNFKEQ. Trimming removed 4 bases at V and 4 bases at J, with 14 bases between. This CDR3 is built from 16 residues. In DNA, the CDR3 is TGTGCCAGCAGCCGACCTGAGACAGGATATAATTCACCCCTCCACTTT. Translating it yields CASSRPETGYNSPLHF.

The chain links TRBV5-1 to TRBJ1-2; 7 bases are shared with TRBD1. The CDR3 runs 13 residues. The J segment lost 5 bases and the V segment lost 2 bases, leaving 3 bases of the junction unmatched. Germline-derived CDR1 and CDR2 are SGHRS and YFSETQ. The CDR3 here is CASSFDRAYGYTF. CDR3 nucleotide sequence: TGCGCCAGCAGCTTCGACAGGGCTTATGGCTACACCTTC.

Concerning this clone itself: The junction does not match germline at one end; this may be a read error. This chain joins TRBV5-6 and TRBJ1-6; D call uncertain. CDR1 SGHDT and CDR2 YYEEEE come from the germline V gene. This CDR3 region has 13 residues. The CDR3 loop reads CASSPGPTSSLHF. CDR3 in DNA: TGTGCCAGCAGCCCCGGACCCACTTCATCCCTCCACTTT. The full variable domain, with the rest looked up from reference TRBV5-6 and TRBJ1-6, is DAGVTQSPTHLIKTRGQQVTLRCSPKSGHDTVSWYQQALGQGPQFIFQYYEEEERQRGNFPDRFSGHQFPNYSSELNVNALLLGDSALYLCASSPGPTSSLHFGNGTRLTVT.

This clone was detected once. The chain links TRBV19 to TRBJ2-3; D unresolved. The CDR3 is 13 residues long. Germline V gene data show CDR1 as LNHDA and CDR2 as SQIVND (reference sequence). The germline V and J ends were trimmed by 9 bases and 1 base, with 11 bases remaining between them. In DNA form, the CDR3 reads TGTGCCAGCTGTACTCCTGGCACAGATACGCAGTATTTT. This codes for CASCTPGTDTQYF.

The chain joins TRBV6-6 to TRBJ2-7; 8 bases map to TRBD1. Germline CDR1 MNHNY, CDR2 SVGAGI (reference sequence). The CDR3 runs to 14 residues. V trimming: 7 bases; J trimming: 6 bases; junction bases outside the gene matches: 11. Here the CDR3 DNA reads TGTGCCAGCAATCCGGGACAGGAGAGCGGCGAGCAGTACTTC. Amino acids: CASNPGQESGEQYF.

A word on this clone: One end of the junction does not line up with germline, which may come from a read error. The chain links TRBV7-7 to TRBJ2-3, with TRBD2 matching 13 bases. CDR3 length: 15 residues. Germline assignment: CDR1 SSHAT and CDR2 FNYEAQ (reference sequence). CDR3 region: CASSLGLAGLDTQYF. The CDR3 DNA sequence: TGTGCTAGCAGCCTGGGACTAGCGGGGCTAGATACGCAGTATTTT. Complete variable domain (other parts from reference TRBV7-7 and TRBJ2-3): GAGVSQSPRYKVTKRGQDVTLRCDPISSHATLYWYQQALGQGPEFLTYFNYEAQPDKSGLPSDRFSAERPEGSISTLTIQRTEQRDSAMYRCASSLGLAGLDTQYFGPGTRLTVL.

The rearrangement uses TRBV19 and TRBJ2-5; D is possibly TRBD1 (6 bases). From germline, CDR1 is LNHDA and CDR2 SQIVND (reference sequence). With 5 bases removed from V and 4 bases from J, the gap between germline ends came to 14 bases. The CDR3 sequence is 14 residues long. The CDR3 sequence is CASSDHRAGETQYF. As DNA, the CDR3 is TGTGCCAGTAGTGATCACAGGGCTGGAGAGACCCAGTACTTC.

The chain recombines TRBV25-1 with TRBJ1-2; 8 bases align to TRBD1. The V gene's germline CDR1 is MGHDK and CDR2 SYGVNS. V shed 0 bases and J 3 bases; nucleotides not matched to a gene: 3. CDR3 length: 15 residues. The CDR3 loop is CASSEYQDRDYGYTF. In nucleotides, the CDR3 is TGTGCCAGCAGTGAATACCAGGACAGGGACTATGGCTACACCTTC.

The CDR3 sequence is CASSLGQDTDTQYF. Here the CDR3 DNA reads TGCGCCAGCAGCTTAGGACAGGACACAGATACGCAGTATTTT. This rearrangement joins TRBV5-1 to TRBJ2-3; 7 bases align to TRBD1. V dropped 2 bases and J dropped 2; count of bases not matched to a gene: 2. The CDR3 spans 14 residues. Germline lookup yields CDR1 SGHRS and CDR2 YFSETQ.

The V and J genes are TRBV5-5 and TRBJ2-1; D is ambiguous. There are 14 residues in the CDR3. With 0 bases removed from V and 5 bases from J, the gap between germline ends came to 9 bases. CDR1 and CDR2 (germline): SGHKS, YYEKEE (reference sequence). CDR3 coding DNA: TGTGCCAGCAGCTTGGTAGGGTCTAACAATGAGCAGTTCTTC. Amino acid sequence: CASSLVGSNNEQFF.

The chain combines TRBV4-3 with TRBJ1-2; 11 bases match TRBD1. The trim removed 2 bases at V and 2 bases at J, leaving 1 base unmatched. This CDR3 region has 15 residues. From germline, CDR1 is LGHNA and CDR2 YSLEER. The CDR3 spells CASSQWDRGNYGYTF. CDR3 DNA sequence: TGCGCCAGCAGCCAATGGGACAGGGGGAACTATGGCTACACCTTC.

The chain is built from TRBV4-1 and TRBJ1-2, with D maybe TRBD1 (6 bases). Trimming stripped 1 base from V and 4 bases from J, with 10 bases between. The CDR3 spans 14 residues. Germline values: CDR1 MGHRA, CDR2 YSYEKL. The CDR3 spells CASSQAQGSYGYTF. As DNA, the CDR3 is TGCGCCAGCAGCCAAGCGCAGGGGAGCTATGGCTACACCTTC.

The sample holds one count of this clone. The chain recombines TRBV5-8 with TRBJ1-4; TRBD1 might be the D (6 bases). This CDR3 region has 15 residues. The V gene lost 0 bases and the J gene lost 6 bases, with 12 bases spanning the gap. Germline-derived CDR1 and CDR2 are SGHTS and YDEGEE. CDR3 sequence reads: CASSLGQVEDEKLFF. The CDR3 nucleotides read TGTGCCAGCAGCTTGGGACAGGTAGAGGATGAAAAACTGTTTTTT. Full variable domain (missing parts from reference TRBV5-8 and TRBJ1-4): EAGVTQSPTHLIKTRGQQATLRCSPISGHTSVYWYQQALGLGLQFLLWYDEGEERNRGNFPPRFSGRQFPNYSSELNVNALELEDSALYLCASSLGQVEDEKLFFGSGTQLSVL.

The chain links TRBV7-2 to TRBJ1-2; D might be TRBD1 (5 bases). Germline values: CDR1 SGHTA, CDR2 FQGNSA. CDR3 size: 15 residues. The V end lost 5 bases, the J end lost 2 bases, and 15 bases lay between the germline ends. CDR3 in DNA: TGTGCCAGCAGCCTAGGGGTCCTCCTAAACTATGGCTACACCTTC. Its protein product is CASSLGVLLNYGYTF. Together with reference TRBV7-2 and TRBJ1-2, the CDR3 gives the full variable domain: GAGVSQSPSNKVTEKGKDVELRCDPISGHTALYWYRQSLGQGLEFLIYFQGNSAPDKSGLPSDRFSAERTGGSVSTLTIQRTQQEDSAVYLCASSLGVLLNYGYTFGSGTRLTVV.

This clone has only a few counts. The J gene is TRBJ1-4, the V gene TRBV19; no clear D gene. CDR1 LNHDA and CDR2 SQIVND come from the germline V gene (reference sequence). The V end lost 3 bases, the J end lost 6 bases, and 14 bases lay between the germline ends. This CDR3 has 15 amino acids. CDR3 coding DNA: TGTGCCAGTAGTATTTCGCCAACGCTCTATGAAAAACTGTTTTTT. This sequence encodes CASSISPTLYEKLFF.

This chain links TRBV15 with TRBJ2-5; D may be TRBD1 (5 bases). The J call is in doubt because the DNA end fits TRBJ2-7 better. Germline V gene lookup returns CDR1 LNHNV and CDR2 YYDKDF (reference sequence). This CDR3 is built from 12 residues. For the CDR3, the DNA is TGTGCCACCAGCAGGGACACCTACGAGCAGTACTTC. It specifies CATSRDTYEQYF.

This clone was recorded only once. The chain couples TRBV6-6 to TRBJ1-5; TRBD1 matches at 7 bases. V dropped 6 bases and J dropped 0; count of bases not matched to a gene: 8. The germline V gene encodes CDR1 MNHNY and CDR2 SVGAGI (reference sequence). This CDR3 is built from 16 residues. CDR3 in DNA: TGTGCCAGCAGCCACCGGGACAGTAATAGCAATCAGCCCCAGCATTTT. This encodes CASSHRDSNSNQPQHF.

The chain recombines TRBV6-1 with TRBJ2-1; D remains ambiguous. This CDR3 has 14 residues. CDR1 and CDR2 (germline): MNHNS, SASEGT. The V and J ends lost 4 bases and 6 bases respectively, with 13 bases between them. The CDR3 region has the DNA TGTGCCAGCAGTGTCGCCGGGCTAGTCAATGAGCAGTTCTTC. This gives the protein CASSVAGLVNEQFF.

The chain joins TRBV19 to TRBJ1-3; D is ambiguous. The length of the CDR3 is 14 residues. V gave up 6 bases and J gave up 4 bases, with 13 bases separating them. From germline, CDR1 is LNHDA and CDR2 SQIVND (reference sequence). The CDR3 DNA reads TGTGCCAGTAGCCCGGTCGTGCAAGGAAACACCATATATTTT. Encoded protein: CASSPVVQGNTIYF.

This chain uses TRBV7-2 with TRBJ2-3, with TRBD1 as a possible D gene (5 bases). Germline V CDR1 and CDR2: SGHTA, FQGNSA. This CDR3 spans 15 amino acids. V lost 5 bases and J 0 bases, leaving 12 bases between the germline ends. CDR3 protein: CASSGLGDSTDTQYF. CDR3 in DNA: TGTGCCAGCAGCGGATTAGGGGATAGCACAGATACGCAGTATTTT.

This clone is a singleton in its sample. The V gene is TRBV6-6, the J gene TRBJ2-3; 9 nucleotides align to TRBD1. The CDR3 runs to 15 residues. The germline CDR1 and CDR2 sequences are MNHNY and SVGAGI (reference sequence). V shed 5 bases and J 4 bases; nucleotides not matched to a gene: 7. CDR3 in amino acids: CASSLTGGPPDTQYF. The CDR3 DNA reads TGTGCCAGCAGTCTCACAGGGGGCCCACCAGATACGCAGTATTTT.

The CDR3 sequence is CASSSSGGATDTQYF. Here the CDR3 DNA reads TGTGCCAGCAGCAGTAGCGGGGGGGCCACAGATACGCAGTATTTT. This rearrangement joins TRBV9 to TRBJ2-3; 11 nucleotides agree with TRBD2. Per germline, CDR1 SGDLS and CDR2 YYNGEE. The CDR3 totals 15 residues. J lost 2 bases, V lost 4 bases, and 3 bases had no gene match. The full variable domain, its missing parts supplied by reference TRBV9 and TRBJ2-3, is DSGVTQTPKHLITATGQRVTLRCSPRSGDLSVYWYQQSLDQGLQFLIQYYNGEERAKGNILERFSAQQFPDLHSELNLSSLELGDSALYFCASSSSGGATDTQYFGPGTRLTVL.

This rearrangement joins TRBV5-8 to TRBJ1-2; D might be TRBD1 (5 bases). The germline V gene encodes CDR1 SGHTS and CDR2 YDEGEE. The V end was cut by 4 bases, the J end by 4 bases, with 14 bases between. CDR3 length: 14 residues. DNA of the CDR3: TGTGCCAGCAGCCGCGACAGAACTTCCTATGGCTACACCTTC. As protein: CASSRDRTSYGYTF. Full variable domain (outside the CDR3, taken from reference TRBV5-8 and TRBJ1-2): EAGVTQSPTHLIKTRGQQATLRCSPISGHTSVYWYQQALGLGLQFLLWYDEGEERNRGNFPPRFSGRQFPNYSSELNVNALELEDSALYLCASSRDRTSYGYTFGSGTRLTVV.

The chain carries TRBV9 and TRBJ1-4, with 10 bases lining up with TRBD1. Per the germline V gene, CDR1 is SGDLS and CDR2 is YYNGEE. The V and J ends lost 4 bases and 10 bases, in that order; junction bases with no gene match: 10. This CDR3 spans 15 amino acids. The CDR3 spells CASSPLDRGHRKLFF. CDR3 DNA: TGTGCCAGCAGCCCTCTCGACAGGGGGCATAGAAAACTGTTTTTT.

The J gene is TRBJ1-1, the V gene TRBV7-2, with TRBD1 identical over 8 bases. Germline assignment: CDR1 SGHTA and CDR2 FQGNSA. The length of the CDR3 is 14 residues. The V and J ends lost 2 bases and 5 bases, in that order; junction bases with no gene match: 4. Here the CDR3 DNA reads TGTGCCAGCAGCTTAACAGGGGGAGGTACTGAAGCTTTCTTT. The encoded protein is CASSLTGGGTEAFF.

This clone came up a few times. CDR3 region: CASSLEDPEVDGYTF. The CDR3 region has the DNA TGCGCCAGCAGCTTGGAAGACCCAGAGGTAGATGGCTACACCTTC. The rearrangement uses TRBV5-1 and TRBJ1-2; D call uncertain. The CDR3 extends over 15 amino acids. Germline V gene sequence: CDR1 SGHRS, CDR2 YFSETQ. The V end was cut by 0 bases, the J end by 6 bases, with 15 bases between.

The chain recombines TRBV5-1 with TRBJ2-1, with D perhaps matching TRBD2 (6 bases). Germline V CDR1 and CDR2: SGHRS, YFSETQ. Trimming took 1 base from V and 8 from J, leaving 16 bases between them. The CDR3 sequence is 15 residues long. The CDR3 nucleotides are TGCGCCAGCAGCTTGAACCGACGGGGACTCGATGAGCAGTTCTTC. Translation: CASSLNRRGLDEQFF.